Sequencing of this T cell receptor beta chain was carried out in a study of CXCR3-negative and CXCR3-positive naive CD8 T cells. The study sorted every CD8+ T cell subset in triplicate at about 270,000 cells each. This CDR3 spans 18 amino acids. Study-wide results and limits: Diversity proved comparably high across both naive subsets and much lower in memory CD8+ cells. CXCR3 expression dropped partially after cryopreservation, and most assays relied on fresh PBMCs. Memory cells diverged, while naive CXCR3-positive and CXCR3-negative cells had similar TRBV-TRBJ usage.

As for this clonotype: The antigen remains unidentified.

cDNA libraries for TRB were generated by 5' RACE incorporating UMI labels. TCRdb reanalyzed the 5' RACE reads and collapses them to one entry per CDR3 protein, without DNA. The listing records about 46,000 distinct CDR3 sequences. The clonotype originates from a human donor in good health. Some clones in this sample may be carry-over from other donors' samples. The genes are TRBV12-3 or TRBV12-4 and TRBJ2-1; as DNA is missing, the TRBD2 call by TCRdb cannot be tested. The sequencing input was naive CXCR3- CD8+ T cells from blood. The subset denotes: CD45RO-CCR7+CD27+CD95- naive CD8+ T cells lacking CXCR3 (TNR3-). The CDR3 loop is CASSLLASGSWAYNEQFF.